The rows below give T cell receptor beta chains drawn from one sample of a study of blood T cell repertoires in COVID-19. Measured with immunoSEQ multiplex PCR; TCRdb has only the in-frame clones, and not every one. The repertoire has 200,000 to 250,000 clones, 82% of them found once; the top ten carry 12%. Specimen: peripheral blood. The source of these receptors is a woman in her forties with acute or convalescent COVID-19. Each CDR3 is given with its conserved first and last residue. The D gene is left open where the match is weak. Not all rows give a size; the values are once, few, many and, for expanded clones, a class.

TRBJ1-1 | TRBV15 | NA | 17 | TRBD1 | TGTGCCACCAATCCGTCCGGGACAGGGTCAAGTTTCACTGAAGCTTTCTTT | CATNPSGTGSSFTEAFF
TRBJ2-3 | TRBV7-6 | NA | 15 | TRBD1 | TGTGCCAGCAGTGATGGACAGGGATTACCAGATACGCAGTATTTT | CASSDGQGLPDTQYF
TRBJ2-7 | TRBV6-6 | NA | 15 | TRBD1 | TGTGCCAGCAGCACCGTTGGACAGGCAGGCTACGAGCAGTACTTC | CASSTVGQAGYEQYF
TRBJ2-3 | TRBV30 | NA | 17 | TRBD2 | TGTGCCTGGAGTGTGTCGAAGGCTAGCGGGGACACAGATACGCAGTATTTT | CAWSVSKASGDTDTQYF
TRBJ1-5 | TRBV7-2 | NA | 16 | NA | TGTGCCAGCAGCCTCGAGGGGGTCAAAGTCAATCAGCCCCAGCATTTT | CASSLEGVKVNQPQHF
TRBJ2-7 | TRBV13 | NA | 13 | NA | TGTGCCAGCAGCTTAAATAGTCCCTACGAGCAGTACTTC | CASSLNSPYEQYF
TRBJ1-1 | TRBV5-1 | once | 14 | TRBD1 | TGCGCCAGCAGCAAGGGACAGGGGAACACTGAAGCTTTCTTT | CASSKGQGNTEAFF
TRBJ2-1 | TRBV5-1 | NA | 15 | TRBD2 | TGCGCCAGCAGCTTGGTAAGCGGGGGGTGGAATGAGCAGTTCTTC | CASSLVSGGWNEQFF
TRBJ1-5 | TRBV7-2 | once | 15 | TRBD1 | TGTGCCAGCAGCTTAGAGGACAGGTCAAGACAGCCCCAGCATTTT | CASSLEDRSRQPQHF
TRBJ1-4 | TRBV30 | NA | 14 | NA | TGTGCCTGGAGTGGCGGGGGTTTTCAAGAAAAACTGTTTTTT | CAWSGGGFQEKLFF
TRBJ1-3 | TRBV5-1 | few | 15 | NA | TGCGCCAGCAGCTTGGAAGGGGGTGGTGGAAACACCATATATTTT | CASSLEGGGGNTIYF
TRBJ1-5 | TRBV4-1 | few | 15 | NA | TGCGCCAGCAGCCAAGAAGCAGGGGGCAATCAGCCCCAGCATTTT | CASSQEAGGNQPQHF
TRBJ1-5 | TRBV9 | NA | 15 | TRBD1 | TGTGCCAGCAGCGAAGAGACAGGGTTGGATCAGCCCCAGCATTTT | CASSEETGLDQPQHF
TRBJ2-4 | TRBV5-1 | NA | 16 | NA | TGCGCCAGCAGCTTGGGGGGCGGAGGGGCCAAAAACATTCAGTACTTC | CASSLGGGGAKNIQYF
TRBJ2-1 | TRBV9 | NA | 16 | TRBD2 | TGTGCCAGCAGCGTAGAGGGTCTAGCGGGAGTGGATGAGCAGTTCTTC | CASSVEGLAGVDEQFF
TRBJ1-2 | TRBV10-3 | NA | 12 | NA | TGTGCCATCAAGGGGCCGGACTATGGCTACACCTTC | CAIKGPDYGYTF
TRBJ2-3 | TRBV9 | NA | 15 | TRBD1 | TGTGCCAGCAGCCCCCGGGACAGGCGCACAGATACGCAGTATTTT | CASSPRDRRTDTQYF
TRBJ1-1 | TRBV6-2/TRBV6-3 | NA | 11 | NA | TGTGCCAGCAGTGGGGACTTTGAAGCTTTCTTT | CASSGDFEAFF
TRBJ1-6 | TRBV3-1/TRBV3-2 | NA | 15 | NA | TGTGCCAGCAGCCTTACGACGGGGAAGGATTCACCCCTCCACTTT | CASSLTTGKDSPLHF
TRBJ2-7 | TRBV3-1/TRBV3-2 | NA | 14 | NA | TGTGCCAGCAGCCGTAGCATCAATCAGTACGAGCAGTACTTC | CASSRSINQYEQYF
TRBJ1-5 | TRBV4-3 | NA | 15 | TRBD1 | TGCGCCAGCAGCCCGACAGGGGGCGGTCATCAGCCCCAGCATTTT | CASSPTGGGHQPQHF
TRBJ1-1 | TRBV20-1 | NA | 11 | NA | TGCAGTGCTAGAGGCGGGCCTGAAGCTTTCTTT | CSARGGPEAFF
TRBJ2-1 | TRBV27 | NA | 16 | TRBD2 | TGTGCCAGCAGTTTTCAAGCGGGATCTTCCTACAATGAGCAGTTCTTC | CASSFQAGSSYNEQFF
TRBJ2-1 | TRBV6-5 | NA | 15 | TRBD1 | TGTGCCAGCAGCCCCGGACAGGGGGCGTACAATGAGCAGTTCTTC | CASSPGQGAYNEQFF
TRBJ2-3 | TRBV11-2 | NA | 16 | TRBD2 | TGTGCCAGCACCGGGGGAACGCGGGGGGGCGTTGATACGCAGTATTTT | CASTGGTRGGVDTQYF
TRBJ1-1 | TRBV5-1 | NA | 15 | TRBD1 | TGCGCCAGCAGCTTAGTACAGGGGGGGAGGACTGAAGCTTTCTTT | CASSLVQGGRTEAFF
TRBJ2-7 | TRBV6-5 | NA | 15 | NA | TGTGCCAGCAGTTACACGCGGACAGTGGCCTACGAGCAGTACTTC | CASSYTRTVAYEQYF
TRBJ2-6 | TRBV5-1 | few | 18 | TRBD1 | TGCGCCAGCAGCTTGGCCGTGACAGGGGGCTCTGGGGCCAACGTCCTGACTTTC | CASSLAVTGGSGANVLTF
TRBJ2-1 | TRBV6-5 | NA | 13 | TRBD2 | TGTGCCAGCAGTTGGGGACTAGACAATGAGCAGTTCTTC | CASSWGLDNEQFF
TRBJ1-2 | TRBV5-1 | NA | 14 | TRBD1 | TGCGCCAGCAGAAGGACAGGGGAGGTTTTCAGCTACACCTTC | CASRRTGEVFSYTF
TRBJ1-2 | TRBV9 | NA | 14 | TRBD1 | TGTGCCAGCAGCGTAGCGACAGAGACAGGGGGCTACACCTTC | CASSVATETGGYTF
TRBJ1-1 | TRBV12-3/TRBV12-4 | NA | 12 | NA | TGTGCCAGCAGTTCTAGAAACACTGAAGCTTTCTTT | CASSSRNTEAFF
TRBJ2-3 | TRBV12-5 | NA | 16 | TRBD2 | TGTGCTAGTGGTTTGATGGCGGGAGGACCCACAGATACGCAGTATTTT | CASGLMAGGPTDTQYF
TRBJ1-6 | TRBV3-1/TRBV3-2 | NA | 17 | TRBD1 | TGTGCCAGCAGCCAAGGGTCGGGACAGGGGTGGGATTCACCCCTCCACTTT | CASSQGSGQGWDSPLHF
TRBJ2-2 | TRBV29-1 | NA | 13 | NA | TGCAGCGTTGGGCAGATGAACACCGGGGAGCTGTTTTTT | CSVGQMNTGELFF
TRBJ2-3 | TRBV9 | NA | 15 | TRBD2 | TGTGCCAGCAGCTGGACTAGGAGCCCCACAGATACGCAGTATTTT | CASSWTRSPTDTQYF
TRBJ2-3 | TRBV5-5 | NA | 15 | NA | TGTGCCAGCAGCTTGTATGCCGGGGGCACAGATACGCAGTATTTT | CASSLYAGGTDTQYF
TRBJ2-7 | TRBV7-2 | NA | 14 | TRBD2 | TGTGCCAGCAGACTGACTAGCGGCTCCTACGAGCAGTACTTC | CASRLTSGSYEQYF
TRBJ2-6 | TRBV29-1 | NA | 13 | NA | TGCAGCGTTGCCGGGACTGGGGCCAACGTCCTGACTTTC | CSVAGTGANVLTF
TRBJ1-2 | TRBV6-4 | NA | 13 | TRBD1 | TGTGCCAGCAGTGACGGGGGACAGTATGGCTACACCTTC | CASSDGGQYGYTF
TRBJ1-1 | TRBV19 | few | 12 | NA | TGTGCCAGTAGTTTCGGGAGGACTGAAGCTTTCTTT | CASSFGRTEAFF
TRBJ1-4 | TRBV5-6 | NA | 15 | NA | TGTGCCAGCAGCCCAAGGAGCGGCAGGCATGAAAAACTGTTTTTT | CASSPRSGRHEKLFF
TRBJ2-5 | TRBV27 | once | 15 | TRBD1 | TGTGCCAGCAGCCCCTTGACAGGGGGTAAAGAGACCCAGTACTTC | CASSPLTGGKETQYF
TRBJ1-2 | TRBV7-9 | once | 15 | NA | TGTGCCAGCAGCCTAGACAGATTTCCTAACTATGGCTACACCTTC | CASSLDRFPNYGYTF